The rows below give T cell receptor beta chains drawn from one sample of a study of blood T cell repertoires in COVID-19. The method was immunoSEQ multiplex PCR; TCRdb's version includes in-frame clones alone and lacks a portion of them. The table has roughly 100,000 clones, 80% to 90% seen once; the top ten hold around 10%. The sequenced material came from peripheral blood. Every receptor here comes from a woman between 25 and 40 years old with acute or convalescent COVID-19. Both conserved end residues are part of each CDR3. Fields, in order: V gene, D gene, clone size, J gene, CDR3 protein, CDR3 DNA. The D gene is left open where the match is weak. Clone size appears in some rows only: once, few, many, or a class for an expanded clone.

TRBV27	-	-	TRBJ2-3	CASSYWGLGTSDTQYF	TGTGCCAGCAGTTACTGGGGATTAGGGACTTCAGATACGCAGTATTTT
TRBV19	-	-	TRBJ1-3	CASSMFGGSGNTIYF	TGTGCCAGTAGTATGTTCGGGGGAAGTGGAAACACCATATATTTT
TRBV19	TRBD2	-	TRBJ2-2	CASFTPGGRRGDSGELFF	TGTGCCAGTTTCACCCCCGGGGGGAGGCGAGGAGACTCCGGGGAGCTGTTTTTT
TRBV9	TRBD1	-	TRBJ1-2	CASSATGVYGYTF	TGTGCCAGCAGCGCAACAGGGGTCTATGGCTACACCTTC
TRBV5-1	-	-	TRBJ1-3	CASSLADSSGNTIYF	TGCGCCAGCAGCTTGGCCGACAGCTCTGGAAACACCATATATTTT
TRBV5-6	TRBD2	-	TRBJ2-1	CASSYLAGGPLMIF	TGTGCCAGCAGCTACTTAGCGGGGGGCCCCTTAATGATCTTC
TRBV24-1	TRBD1	-	TRBJ1-1	CASQGDLNTEAFF	TGTGCCTCTCAGGGGGACTTGAACACTGAAGCTTTCTTT
TRBV9	-	few	TRBJ2-7	CASSVASDRSYEQYF	TGTGCCAGCAGCGTAGCGTCGGACAGATCATACGAGCAGTACTTC
TRBV5-1	TRBD2	once	TRBJ2-3	CASRGFTGTSDTQYF	TGCGCCAGCAGAGGATTTACCGGGACTAGTGATACGCAGTATTTT
TRBV7-8	-	-	TRBJ1-6	CASSPDYKLGSPLHF	TGTGCCAGCAGCCCCGATTACAAGCTCGGGTCACCCCTCCACTTT
TRBV27	-	-	TRBJ2-1	CASSLRGNEQFF	TGTGCCAGCAGTTTGAGAGGGAATGAGCAGTTCTTC
TRBV4-1	TRBD1	-	TRBJ1-1	CASSLITGGRRNTEAFF	TGCGCCAGCAGCCTAATTACAGGGGGCCGACGGAACACTGAAGCTTTCTTT
TRBV27	TRBD1	-	TRBJ2-7	CASSFEGQVAEQYF	TGTGCCAGCAGTTTCGAGGGACAGGTGGCCGAGCAGTACTTC
TRBV5-1	-	-	TRBJ2-1	CASSLGVQGPPYNEQFF	TGCGCCAGCAGCTTGGGGGTCCAGGGGCCTCCTTACAATGAGCAGTTCTTC
TRBV4-2	-	-	TRBJ2-7	CASSQPQGGEQYF	TGTGCCAGCAGCCAACCACAGGGTGGCGAGCAGTACTTC
TRBV28	-	once	TRBJ1-5	CASNSLMRDSNQPQHF	TGTGCCAGCAATTCCCTTATGAGGGATAGCAATCAGCCCCAGCATTTT
TRBV7-9	-	-	TRBJ1-1	CASSLGGRGGNTEAFF	TGTGCCAGCAGCTTAGGGGGACGGGGAGGGAACACTGAAGCTTTCTTT
TRBV4-1	-	once	TRBJ2-7	CASSHQGRIGDAYEQYF	TGCGCCAGCAGCCATCAAGGCCGGATAGGGGATGCCTACGAGCAGTACTTC
TRBV28	-	-	TRBJ2-7	CASSLAQENSYEQYF	TGTGCCAGCAGTTTAGCGCAGGAAAATTCCTACGAGCAGTACTTC
TRBV28	-	-	TRBJ2-7	CASSFSVPYEQYF	TGTGCCAGCAGTTTCTCTGTCCCCTACGAGCAGTACTTC
TRBV30	-	-	TRBJ1-2	CAWETQAGARYTF	TGTGCCTGGGAGACGCAGGCAGGGGCTCGCTACACCTTC
TRBV7-3	TRBD1	-	TRBJ1-6	CASSSTGFDSPLHF	TGTGCCAGCAGCTCGACAGGGTTTGATTCACCCCTCCACTTT
TRBV7-6	TRBD1	once	TRBJ1-6	CASSSRGQEPLHF	TGTGCCAGCAGCTCGAGGGGGCAAGAACCCCTCCACTTT
TRBV30	-	-	TRBJ1-5	CAWSVEGSQPQHF	TGTGCCTGGAGTGTGGAGGGTAGTCAGCCCCAGCATTTT
TRBV18	-	-	TRBJ1-6	CASSLSAPEVGAPLHF	TGTGCCAGCTCACTGTCGGCCCCGGAGGTTGGGGCACCCCTCCACTTT
TRBV29-1	-	-	TRBJ2-7	CSDRTAAEYEQYF	TGCAGCGACCGGACAGCGGCAGAATACGAGCAGTACTTC
TRBV4-1	-	once	TRBJ1-6	CASSQFAQAPIYNSPLHF	TGCGCCAGCAGCCAATTCGCACAGGCCCCGATTTATAATTCACCCCTCCACTTT
TRBV7-9	TRBD2	-	TRBJ2-1	CASSLAWTSGVYNEQFF	TGTGCCAGCAGCTTAGCCTGGACTAGCGGGGTGTACAATGAGCAGTTCTTC
TRBV28	-	-	TRBJ1-1	CASSLATGEAFF	TGTGCCAGCAGTTTAGCGACAGGTGAAGCTTTCTTT
TRBV5-1	-	few	TRBJ2-7	CASSARIGTEQYF	TGCGCCAGCAGCGCGAGGATCGGGACAGAGCAGTACTTC
TRBV4-1	-	-	TRBJ2-1	CASSQVAGDYNEQFF	TGCGCCAGCAGCCAAGTTGCAGGGGATTACAATGAGCAGTTCTTC
TRBV6-5	-	-	TRBJ1-5	CASSLDFYQPQHF	TGTGCCAGCAGTCTCGACTTTTATCAGCCCCAGCATTTT
TRBV6-4	-	-	TRBJ2-3	CASSDSTDSTDTQYF	TGTGCCAGCAGTGACTCTACAGATAGCACAGATACGCAGTATTTT
TRBV7-3	TRBD1	-	TRBJ1-1	CASSLSTGGAKTEAFF	TGTGCCAGCAGCCTTAGCACAGGGGGCGCGAAAACTGAAGCTTTCTTT
TRBV28	-	-	TRBJ1-5	CASSQTGSNQPQHF	TGTGCCAGCAGTCAGACAGGTAGCAATCAGCCCCAGCATTTT
TRBV9	TRBD2	-	TRBJ2-1	CASSPRTSGGHEQFF	TGTGCCAGCAGCCCCCGGACTAGCGGGGGACATGAGCAGTTCTTC
TRBV11-3	-	few	TRBJ2-2	CASSAGNTGELFF	TGTGCCAGTTCGGCGGGGAACACCGGGGAGCTGTTTTTT
TRBV7-2	TRBD1	-	TRBJ1-5	CASSRTGYNQPQHF	TGTGCCAGCAGCCGGACAGGGTACAATCAGCCCCAGCATTTT
TRBV27	TRBD1	-	TRBJ1-6	CASDRDYNSPLHF	TGTGCCAGCGACAGGGACTATAATTCACCCCTCCACTTT
TRBV11-1	TRBD1	-	TRBJ2-7	CASSPEDRATHEQYF	TGTGCCAGCAGCCCGGAGGACAGGGCGACCCACGAGCAGTACTTC
TRBV6-5	TRBD2	-	TRBJ2-3	CASSYGGSGGDTQYF	TGTGCCAGCAGTTACGGCGGGAGCGGGGGAGATACGCAGTATTTT
TRBV19	-	-	TRBJ1-5	CAGWGGGNQPQHF	TGTGCCGGATGGGGGGGAGGCAATCAGCCCCAGCATTTT
TRBV2	-	-	TRBJ1-4	CASLFRGGTMEKLFF	TGTGCCAGCCTTTTCCGAGGGGGAACAATGGAAAAACTGTTTTTT